This T cell receptor beta chain is drawn from a study of beta chain features in type 1 diabetes. This clone was seen a handful of times. TCRB transcripts that were expressed got sequenced, as all of the isolated RNA had been reverse transcribed. Clones were read by immunoSEQ multiplex PCR, and TCRdb kept only the in-frame ones, dropping some. The table lists under 950,000 clones, 15% to 20% of them singletons. V was pared by 3 bases and J by 6 bases, with 1 base of the junction left unmatched. Germline V lookup: CDR1 SGHTA, CDR2 FQGNSA. The CDR3 spans 13 residues. The TCR was taken from a woman aged 18-29 years in good health. The chain has TRBV7-2 and TRBJ1-4; 7 bases align to TRBD1. Sequenced sample: naive CD4+ T cells from blood. The CDR3 DNA reads TGTGCCAGCAGCTTCCAGGGGGATGAAAAACTGTTTTTT. It specifies CASSFQGDEKLFF.